These T cell receptor beta chains were read from a single sample in a study of T cells in Graves' hyperthyroidism and ophthalmopathy. TCRdb analysed the multiplex PCR reads with MiXCR anew, one entry per CDR3 protein. The table has about 130,000 distinct CDR3 sequences, approximately 20% seen once; the top ten hold over 60%. Sequenced: blood. The receptors derive from a woman aged 45-65 years with Graves' hyperthyroidism that later progressed to Graves' ophthalmopathy. Both conserved end residues are part of each CDR3. A D gene is named only where the DNA matches it firmly. Some rows mark clone size as missing; the rest say once, few, many or name a class of expanded clone.

j_gene,abundance,d_gene,v_gene,CDR3nt,CDR3aa
TRBJ2-7,many,NA,TRBV6-1,TGTGCCAGCAGTGAACGCCATGAGCAGTACTTC,CASSERHEQYF
TRBJ2-7,many,TRBD2,TRBV12-5,TGTGCTAGTGGTTTGCCACCGGGCGGGAGAACCAACGAGCAGTACTTC,CASGLPPGGRTNEQYF
TRBJ2-5,NA,TRBD2,TRBV29-1,TGCAGCGCACCGGGACTAGCGGAGGGGAGCTCCGAGACCCAGTACTTC,CSAPGLAEGSSETQYF
TRBJ2-7,many,TRBD1,TRBV6-1,TGTGCCAGCACCGAAGGGGGCGCAGGGTACTACGAGCAGTACTTC,CASTEGGAGYYEQYF
TRBJ2-6,few,NA,TRBV12-3/TRBV12-4,TGTGCCAGCAGGTTTGCTGGGGCCAACGTCCTGACTTTC,CASRFAGANVLTF
TRBJ2-5,few,NA,TRBV5-4,TGTGCCAGCAGCCCCCCATTAAGGAGAGAGACCCAGTACTTC,CASSPPLRRETQYF
TRBJ2-7,few,NA,TRBV5-1,TGCGCCAGCAGCATAGGGACGGACTCCTACGAGCAGTACTTC,CASSIGTDSYEQYF
TRBJ2-7,many,TRBD1,TRBV27,TGTGCCAGCAGTCTAAACCGGGACAGGGGGGTCTACGAGCAGTACTTC,CASSLNRDRGVYEQYF
TRBJ2-3,NA,NA,TRBV2,TGTGCCAGCAGTGGGGGCGCTACTAGCACAGATACGCAGTATTTT,CASSGGATSTDTQYF
TRBJ2-6,NA,NA,TRBV19,TGTGCCAGTAGTATCCCGCAGGGTGCAGGGGCCAACGTCCTGACTTTC,CASSIPQGAGANVLTF
TRBJ2-1,few,TRBD1,TRBV14,TGTGCCAGCAGCCATTTCCGGGACAGGGGGTCCAATGAGCAGTTCTTC,CASSHFRDRGSNEQFF
TRBJ1-1,many,NA,TRBV2,TGTGCCAGCAGTGACGTCACTGAAGCTTTCTTT,CASSDVTEAFF
TRBJ2-6,NA,TRBD1,TRBV6-5,TGTGCCAGCAGTTACCGGGACAGGGCGTACTCTGGGGCCAACGTCCTGACTTTC,CASSYRDRAYSGANVLTF
TRBJ2-1,many,NA,TRBV7-9,TGTGCCGCAAAGGGCGGTCACAATGAGCAGTTCTTC,CAAKGGHNEQFF
TRBJ2-7,NA,TRBD2,TRBV2,TGTGCCAGCAGTGGGGCTAGCGGGACGGCCTACGAGCAGTACTTC,CASSGASGTAYEQYF
TRBJ2-7,NA,NA,TRBV7-2,TGTGCCAGCAGCTCCCCAACCGTTTACTACGAGCAGTACTTC,CASSSPTVYYEQYF
TRBJ2-7,many,NA,TRBV27,TGTGCCAGCAGTATCCGGCGTTCCTACGAGCAGTACTTC,CASSIRRSYEQYF
TRBJ2-5,NA,NA,TRBV27,TGTGCCAGCAGTTTCGGCAGGGGGACTTTAGAGACCCAGTACTTC,CASSFGRGTLETQYF
TRBJ2-5,many,TRBD2,TRBV29-1,TGCAGCGTTGAACCCGCCCTGGGGCGGGAGGAGACCCAGTACTTC,CSVEPALGREETQYF
TRBJ1-1,NA,NA,TRBV10-3,TGTGCCATCAGTGCCGGGCGGGGGACTGAAGCTTTCTTT,CAISAGRGTEAFF
TRBJ1-1,many,NA,TRBV14,TGTGCCAGCAGCCAAGATCCCGTGGCTCGGAACACTGAAGCTTTCTTT,CASSQDPVARNTEAFF
TRBJ1-5,NA,NA,TRBV5-1,TGCGCCAGCAGCTGGGGAGGTACTGGCAATCAGCCCCAGCATTTT,CASSWGGTGNQPQHF
TRBJ2-7,NA,NA,TRBV5-1,TGCGCCAGCAGCGGCGGGGTCTCCTACGAGCAGTACTTC,CASSGGVSYEQYF
TRBJ1-2,many,TRBD1,TRBV3-1,TGTGCCAGCAGCCAAGACGCCAGGGGGGTCTATGGCTACACCTTC,CASSQDARGVYGYTF
TRBJ2-3,few,TRBD2,TRBV20-1,TGCAGTGCTAGCGGGAGGGCCACAGATACGCAGTATTTT,CSASGRATDTQYF
TRBJ2-7,once,NA,TRBV27,TGTGCCAGCATCGGCGGTCTGTGGGACGAGCAGTACTTC,CASIGGLWDEQYF
TRBJ2-5,NA,NA,TRBV5-8,TGTGCCAGCAGCTTGGCCCTAGGAGGGAGGGGGAAAGAGACCCAGTACTTC,CASSLALGGRGKETQYF
TRBJ2-3,few,NA,TRBV29-1,TGCAGCGTTGACCCTTCCTCCGGGACAAACACCTACTCTAGCACAGATACGCAGTATTTT,CSVDPSSGTNTYSSTDTQYF
TRBJ2-7,many,TRBD2,TRBV20-1,TGCAGTGCTAGTCCGGGGGGTAGCGCCTACGAGCAGTACTTC,CSASPGGSAYEQYF
TRBJ2-5,many,TRBD2,TRBV20-1,TGCAGTGCTAGTGATTACGTAGGACTAGCGGAGAGAGAGACCCAGTACTTC,CSASDYVGLAERETQYF
TRBJ2-1,many,TRBD2,TRBV30,TGTGCCGGTGGACTAGCGGCGCAGGGTGAGCAGTTCTTC,CAGGLAAQGEQFF
TRBJ2-2,many,TRBD1,TRBV3-1,TGTGCCAGCAGCCCGGGACAGGGTGGCGGGATTGGCGGGGAGCTGTTTTTT,CASSPGQGGGIGGELFF
TRBJ2-7,many,TRBD1,TRBV18,TGTGCCAGCTCACTTAGACAGGGTACCTACGAGCAGTACTTC,CASSLRQGTYEQYF
TRBJ2-1,once,TRBD2,TRBV14,TGTGCCAGCAGCCAAGATCTTTTCAGCGGGAGCTCCTACAATGAGCAGTTCTTC,CASSQDLFSGSSYNEQFF
TRBJ1-2,few,TRBD1,TRBV5-1,TGTGCCAGCAGCGAGGCAGGGGGCGGCTATGGCTACACCTTC,CASSEAGGGYGYTF
TRBJ2-3,many,TRBD1,TRBV18,TGTGCCAGCTCACCGAACAGGGGCCCCACAGATACGCAGTATTTT,CASSPNRGPTDTQYF
TRBJ1-6,many,TRBD1,TRBV7-9,TGTGCCAGCAGCTTAGCAGGATTCGGACAGGTTAATTCACCCCTCCACTTT,CASSLAGFGQVNSPLHF
TRBJ1-5,few,TRBD1,TRBV18,TGTGCCAGCTCCCTGGACAGGGGGCGCGATCAGCCCCAGCATTTT,CASSLDRGRDQPQHF
TRBJ2-2,many,TRBD2,TRBV20-1,TGCAGTACAAGGCACGCGGGAGTAGACACCGGGGAGCTGTTTTTT,CSTRHAGVDTGELFF
TRBJ2-2,many,TRBD1,TRBV7-9,TGTGCCAGCAGCTTCCTGACAGGGAGCTCGAACACCGGGGAGCTGTTTTTT,CASSFLTGSSNTGELFF
TRBJ1-2,few,TRBD1,TRBV12-3/TRBV12-4,TGTGCCAGCAGTTTAAGGAGACAGGGGGTTGGTGGCTACACCTTC,CASSLRRQGVGGYTF
TRBJ2-1,NA,TRBD2,TRBV28,TGTGCCAGCAGACCGACTGGGCGGGAGTTTGGTGAGCAGTTCTTC,CASRPTGREFGEQFF
TRBJ2-2,NA,NA,TRBV6-5,TGTGCCAGCAGTTACAAGGGGAAACTGTTTTTT,CASSYKGKLFF
TRBJ2-3,few,NA,TRBV6-1,TGTGCCAGCAGTGAAGTGGGTAATGCGCAGTATTTT,CASSEVGNAQYF
TRBJ1-6,NA,TRBD1,TRBV12-3/TRBV12-4,TGTGCCAGCAGTGGGACAGGGATAACTTCACCCCTCCACTTT,CASSGTGITSPLHF
TRBJ2-5,many,NA,TRBV4-2,TGTGCCAGCAGCCAAGTGGTGGGAGAGACCCAGTACTTC,CASSQVVGETQYF
TRBJ2-3,many,NA,TRBV20-1,TGCAGTGCTAGAGATCGTGGGGACTCAGATACGCAGTATTTT,CSARDRGDSDTQYF
TRBJ2-5,many,TRBD2,TRBV7-2,TGTGCCAGCAGCCGAAAAGCGGGAGGTTTGGAAGAGACCCAGTACTTC,CASSRKAGGLEETQYF
TRBJ2-2,many,NA,TRBV5-1,TGCGCCAGCAGCACCGACACTGCCCTCACCGGGGAGCTGTTTTTT,CASSTDTALTGELFF
TRBJ2-7,many,NA,TRBV3-1,TGTGCCAGCAGCCCGGTAGCGGCGAGCTCCTACGAGCAGTACTTC,CASSPVAASSYEQYF
TRBJ1-2,few,NA,TRBV30,TGTGCCTGGAGTCGACAGTCCTATGGCTACACCTTC,CAWSRQSYGYTF
TRBJ2-7,NA,TRBD1,TRBV27,TGTGCCAGCAGCTTAGGGTGGGACAGGGACTCCTACGAGCAGTACTTC,CASSLGWDRDSYEQYF
TRBJ2-1,NA,NA,TRBV3-1,TGTGCCAGCAGCCAGGCAGGGTATCCCTACAATGAGCAGTTCTTC,CASSQAGYPYNEQFF
TRBJ2-5,NA,TRBD2,TRBV5-6,TGTGCCAGCCACTGGGAGCGGGAGCGCCAAGAGACCCAGTACTTC,CASHWERERQETQYF
TRBJ2-5,many,NA,TRBV2,TGTGCCAGCAGTGCGCTTTTGTCGGGTCCCCAAGCGACCCAGTACTTC,CASSALLSGPQATQYF